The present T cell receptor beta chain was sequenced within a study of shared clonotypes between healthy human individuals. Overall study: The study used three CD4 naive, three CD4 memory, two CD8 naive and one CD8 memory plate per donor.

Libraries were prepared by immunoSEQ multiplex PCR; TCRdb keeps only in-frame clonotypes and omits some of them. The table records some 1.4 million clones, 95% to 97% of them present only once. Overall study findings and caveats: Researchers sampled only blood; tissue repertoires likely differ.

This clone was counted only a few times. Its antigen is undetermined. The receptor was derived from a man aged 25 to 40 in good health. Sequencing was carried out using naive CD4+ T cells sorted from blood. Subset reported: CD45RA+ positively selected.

The chain's CDR3 is CASSPNAGAHQPQHF. The CDR3 coding sequence is TGTGCCAGCAGCCCTAACGCGGGGGCTCATCAGCCCCAGCATTTT. The rearrangement joins TRBV11-2 to TRBJ1-5; possibly TRBD1 for D (6 bases). There are 15 residues in the CDR3. Germline-derived CDR1 and CDR2 are SGHAT and FQNNGV. V was cut by 5 bases and J by 5 bases, with 16 bases left in between.